Each of the 23 T cell receptor beta chains below was sequenced from the same sample in a study of blood T cell repertoires in COVID-19. Clones were read by immunoSEQ multiplex PCR, and TCRdb kept only the in-frame ones, dropping some. The sample consists of about 220,000 clones, around 83% of them appearing once. Material for sequencing was peripheral blood. Receptors originate from a woman in her forties or fifties with acute or convalescent COVID-19.

This clone showed up many times. The chain carries TRBV5-1 and TRBJ1-1, with D unresolved. The V end lost 4 bases, the J end lost 1 base, and 8 bases lay between the germline ends. Per the germline V gene, CDR1 is SGHRS and CDR2 is YFSETQ. This CDR3 contains 13 residues. The CDR3 nucleotides read TGCGCCAGCAGCGCCCAGGCGAACACTGAAGCTTTCTTT. This encodes CASSAQANTEAFF.

This clone was recorded once. This chain links TRBV19 with TRBJ2-5; possibly TRBD2 for D (5 bases). Germline V gene sequence: CDR1 LNHDA, CDR2 SQIVND (reference sequence). This CDR3 comprises 13 residues. The V end was cut by 10 bases, the J end by 0 bases, with 12 bases between. The CDR3 sequence is CATAGNYQETQYF. CDR3 DNA: TGTGCCACCGCCGGGAACTACCAAGAGACCCAGTACTTC.

This clone was detected a few times. The chain carries TRBV7-2 and TRBJ2-1; TRBD2 aligns across 13 bases. Trimming removed 0 bases from V and 8 bases from J; junction bases left unmatched: 4. Germline CDR1 SGHTA, CDR2 FQGNSA. The CDR3 loop spans 16 amino acids. This chain's CDR3 is CASSLAPGLAGYEQFF. CDR3 in DNA: TGTGCCAGCAGCTTAGCGCCGGGACTAGCGGGATATGAGCAGTTCTTC.

The chain recombines TRBV5-4 with TRBJ2-5, with 14 bases fitting TRBD2. The CDR3 length is 16 residues. The germline V gene encodes CDR1 SGHNT and CDR2 YYREEE (reference sequence). The V and J ends lost 0 bases and 4 bases, in that order; junction bases with no gene match: 2. The CDR3 spells CASSLAGTSGRETQYF. CDR3 nucleotide sequence: TGTGCCAGCAGCTTGGCAGGGACTAGCGGGAGAGAGACCCAGTACTTC. Supplemented by reference TRBV5-4 and TRBJ2-5, the full variable domain reads ETGVTQSPTHLIKTRGQQVTLRCSSQSGHNTVSWYQQALGQGPQFIFQYYREEENGRGNFPPRFSGLQFPNYSSELNVNALELDDSALYLCASSLAGTSGRETQYFGPGTRLLVL.

This clone was detected once. This chain joins TRBV5-1 and TRBJ1-3, with D possibly matching TRBD1 (5 bases). V was cut by 0 bases and J by 0 bases, with 7 bases left in between. CDR3 length equals 15 residues. Germline CDR1 and CDR2: SGHRS and YFSETQ. This CDR3 is CASSLDRSSGNTIYF. CDR3 bases: TGCGCCAGCAGCTTGGACAGGAGCTCTGGAAACACCATATATTTT.

This sequence joins TRBV5-1 and TRBJ2-1, with 9 nucleotides matching TRBD2. Trimming at V came to 0 bases and at J to 7 bases, leaving 8 bases not matched to a gene. Looked up from germline, CDR1 is SGHRS and CDR2 is YFSETQ. CDR3 length equals 16 residues. CDR3 amino acids: CASSLELAGLLNEQFF. CDR3 nucleotide sequence: TGCGCCAGCAGCTTGGAACTAGCGGGTTTGTTAAATGAGCAGTTCTTC.

This chain uses TRBV18 with TRBJ2-1, with 7 nucleotides matching TRBD2. This CDR3 is built from 15 residues. V trimming: 6 bases; J trimming: 9 bases; junction bases outside the gene matches: 14. Germline loops: CDR1 KGHSH, CDR2 LQKENI. CDR3 region: CASSPPMREGREQFF. In nucleotides, the CDR3 is TGTGCCAGCTCTCCCCCTATGAGGGAGGGCCGTGAGCAGTTCTTC.

The V gene is TRBV6-2 or TRBV6-3, the J gene TRBJ2-1; D is possibly TRBD1 (6 bases). The CDR3 consists of 14 residues. The germline V and J ends were trimmed by 2 bases and 7 bases, with 12 bases remaining between them. The germline gives CDR1 MNHEY, CDR2 SVGEGT. CDR3 protein: CASSYGQWRNEQFF. As DNA, the CDR3 is TGTGCCAGCAGTTACGGACAGTGGAGGAATGAGCAGTTCTTC.

The chain recombines TRBV3-1 (or the pseudogene TRBV3-2) with TRBJ2-1; 9 bases line up with TRBD2. The junction had 9 bases not matched to a gene; V was cut back by 1 base and J by 8 bases. The CDR3 runs 16 residues. Per germline, CDR1 LGHDT and CDR2 YNNKEL (reference sequence). This chain's CDR3 is CASSQAFSSGRYEQFF. DNA for the CDR3: TGTGCCAGCAGCCAAGCCTTTTCCAGCGGGAGGTATGAGCAGTTCTTC.

The rearrangement uses TRBV6-1 and TRBJ2-7; 11 nucleotides match TRBD2. Germline V gene lookup returns CDR1 MNHNS and CDR2 SASEGT. J was trimmed by 2 bases and V by 2 bases; bases with no gene match: 8. The CDR3 consists of 17 residues. The CDR3 region is CASSELSGRALPYEQYF. Here the CDR3 DNA reads TGTGCCAGCAGTGAACTTAGCGGGAGGGCCCTTCCCTACGAGCAGTACTTC.

The chain combines TRBV6-5 with TRBJ1-6; D unresolved. Trimming cost V 5 bases and J 8 bases, with 10 bases left between them. The CDR3 covers 13 residues. CDR1 and CDR2 (germline): MNHEY, SVGAGI. CDR3 loop: CASSRDTYSPLHF. The CDR3 coding sequence is TGTGCCAGCAGTCGAGACACCTATTCACCCCTCCACTTT.

This rearrangement joins TRBV25-1 to TRBJ1-1; D is possibly TRBD1 (6 bases). CDR3 length equals 15 residues. Per germline, CDR1 MGHDK and CDR2 SYGVNS. V dropped 6 bases and J dropped 1 base, with 15 bases sitting between them. The CDR3 coding sequence is TGTGCCAGCAGCATGGGGGCCCAGGGGAACACTGAAGCTTTCTTT. It specifies CASSMGAQGNTEAFF.

The J gene is TRBJ1-3, the V gene TRBV2, with 11 positions matching TRBD1. This CDR3 contains 14 residues. Trimming removed 7 bases from V and 7 bases from J; junction bases left unmatched: 6. Germline assignment: CDR1 SNHLY and CDR2 FYNNEI. CDR3 region: CASKDRGRGNTIYF. CDR3 sequence (DNA): TGTGCCAGCAAGGACAGGGGGCGCGGGAACACCATATATTTT.

The rearrangement links TRBV4-2 to TRBJ2-2, with 11 bases that match TRBD1. This CDR3 has 16 residues. The germline V gene encodes CDR1 LGHNA and CDR2 YNFKEQ. V shed 4 bases, J shed 4 bases, and the junction held 5 bases outside the gene matches. In nucleotides, the CDR3 is TGTGCCAGCAGCCCCCAAGGGACAGGGGGCACCGGGGAGCTGTTTTTT. This sequence encodes CASSPQGTGGTGELFF.

The chain joins TRBV20-1 to TRBJ1-1; D gene uncertain. V lost 3 bases and J 10 bases, leaving 15 bases between the germline ends. Germline assignment: CDR1 DFQATT and CDR2 SNEGSKA (reference sequence). This CDR3 spans 12 amino acids. The CDR3 DNA sequence: TGCAGTGCTAGTGGAGGGCCCAGGAGAGCTTTCTTT. Its translation: CSASGGPRRAFF.

The V gene is TRBV6-5, the J gene TRBJ2-6, with D hard to call. Trimming pared 0 bases from V and 3 bases from J, leaving 9 bases between. The CDR3 has 16 residues. Germline V gene data show CDR1 as MNHEY and CDR2 as SVGAGI. For the CDR3, the DNA is TGTGCCAGCAGTTACTCGGCTTTATATGGGGCCAACGTCCTGACTTTC. This translates into CASSYSALYGANVLTF.

This chain links TRBV10-3 with TRBJ1-2; the match to TRBD1 covers 7 bases. The CDR3 contains 15 residues. Unmatched junction bases numbered 10, after V lost 3 bases and J lost 6 bases. CDR1 ENHRY and CDR2 SYGVKD come from the germline V gene. CDR3 amino acids: CAISEPGQVVDGYTF. The CDR3 region has the DNA TGTGCCATCAGTGAACCCGGACAGGTTGTAGATGGCTACACCTTC.

The chain couples TRBV5-1 to TRBJ2-7; 7 nucleotides line up with TRBD2. V shed 9 bases and J 2 bases; nucleotides not matched to a gene: 8. The CDR3 loop spans 13 amino acids. From germline, CDR1 is SGHRS and CDR2 YFSETQ. CDR3 region: CATYLGLAYEQYF. CDR3 DNA: TGCGCCACCTACCTAGGACTAGCCTACGAGCAGTACTTC.

The chain recombines TRBV25-1 with TRBJ2-2, with D possibly being TRBD2 (6 bases). V shed 5 bases and J shed 2 bases, with 15 bases lying between them. CDR1 MGHDK and CDR2 SYGVNS come from the germline V gene. The length of the CDR3 is 16 residues. The DNA of the CDR3 is TGTGCCAGCAGTCCGACTAGGACTTTAAACACCGGGGAGCTGTTTTTT. Its protein is CASSPTRTLNTGELFF.

The genes are TRBV4-2 and TRBJ1-1; weak D call: TRBD1 (5 bases). Trimming left V 0 bases short and J 1 base short, with 15 bases between. This CDR3 region has 17 residues. CDR1 LGHNA and CDR2 YNFKEQ come from the germline V gene. The CDR3 DNA sequence: TGTGCCAGCAGCCAAGATTGGGGTCGGGGGGGGAACACTGAAGCTTTCTTT. It translates to CASSQDWGRGGNTEAFF.

The chain recombines TRBV19 with TRBJ2-7, with a tentative D call TRBD1 (6 bases). V gave up 8 bases and J gave up 7 bases, with 9 bases separating them. This CDR3 region has 10 residues. Germline CDR1 and CDR2: LNHDA and SQIVND (reference sequence). The DNA for the CDR3 is TGTGCCAGTGGGACATTGGAGCAGTACTTC. It codes for CASGTLEQYF.

The chain combines TRBV20-1 with TRBJ1-1, with D perhaps matching TRBD1 (6 bases). CDR1 DFQATT and CDR2 SNEGSKA come from the germline V gene (reference sequence). Trimming removed 3 bases at V and 0 bases at J, with 17 bases between. The CDR3 length is 16 residues. The CDR3 nucleotides read TGCAGTGCTAGTCAACAGGGCGCGTCTATGAACACTGAAGCTTTCTTT. It is translated as CSASQQGASMNTEAFF.

This clone was seen only once. The chain carries TRBV6-6 and TRBJ1-5, with D unclear. V was trimmed by 6 bases and J by 0 bases, leaving 3 bases between them. The CDR3 is 12 residues long. The germline V gene encodes CDR1 MNHNY and CDR2 SVGAGI (reference sequence). Here the CDR3 DNA reads TGTGCCAGCAGCCATAGCAATCAGCCCCAGCATTTT. Translated: CASSHSNQPQHF.